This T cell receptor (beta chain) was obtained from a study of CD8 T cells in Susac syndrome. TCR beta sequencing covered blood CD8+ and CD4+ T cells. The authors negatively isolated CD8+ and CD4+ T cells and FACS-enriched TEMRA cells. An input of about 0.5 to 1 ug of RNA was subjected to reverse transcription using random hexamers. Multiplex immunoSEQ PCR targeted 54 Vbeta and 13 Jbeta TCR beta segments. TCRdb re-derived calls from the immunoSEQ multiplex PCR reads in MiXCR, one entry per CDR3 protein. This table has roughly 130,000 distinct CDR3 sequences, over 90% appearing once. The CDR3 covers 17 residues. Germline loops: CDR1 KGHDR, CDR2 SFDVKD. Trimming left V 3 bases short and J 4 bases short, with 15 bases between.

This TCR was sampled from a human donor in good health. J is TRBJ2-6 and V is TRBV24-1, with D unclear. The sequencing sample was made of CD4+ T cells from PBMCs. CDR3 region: CATSDGIRARGANVLTF. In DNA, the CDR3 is TGTGCCACCAGTGATGGTATCCGGGCAAGAGGGGCCAACGTCCTGACTTTC.